This is a list of T cell receptor beta chains from one sample in a study of beta chain features in type 1 diabetes. Profiling relied on immunoSEQ multiplex PCR, and the TCRdb table lists in-frame clones only, not all of them. The repertoire includes some 660,000 clones, more than 12% of them detected once, and 0.03% to 0.04% sits in the top ten. Sequencing was performed on naive CD4+ T cells from blood. These receptor sequences come from a young man with type 1 diabetes. Both conserved end residues are part of each CDR3. The D gene is left open where the match is weak. Only part of the rows carry a size: once, few, many, or a class if the clone is expanded.

clone_size | j_call | d_call | v_call | cdr3_aa | cdr3_nt
NA | TRBJ2-3 | NA | TRBV7-8 | CASSLNRQLTDTQYF | TGTGCCAGCAGCCTAAACCGACAGCTCACAGATACGCAGTATTTT
NA | TRBJ1-4 | TRBD1 | TRBV25-1 | CASSEYAIRGREKLFF | TGTGCCAGCAGTGAATATGCCATCAGGGGGCGCGAAAAACTGTTTTTT
NA | TRBJ2-2 | NA | TRBV15 | CATRWGGEPTGELFF | TGTGCCACCAGGTGGGGGGGCGAACCGACCGGGGAGCTGTTTTTT
few | TRBJ2-3 | NA | TRBV18 | CASSPPVTDTQYF | TGTGCCAGCTCACCACCTGTGACAGATACGCAGTATTTT
NA | TRBJ2-7 | TRBD1 | TRBV7-8 | CASSSGRQGAYEQYF | TGTGCCAGCAGCTCCGGGCGACAGGGAGCCTACGAGCAGTACTTC
few | TRBJ1-1 | NA | TRBV19 | CASSRGRMNTEAFF | TGTGCCAGTAGTCGCGGCCGGATGAACACTGAAGCTTTCTTT
NA | TRBJ1-1 | NA | TRBV30 | CAWTTGGGYTEAFF | TGTGCCTGGACCACTGGGGGGGGCTACACTGAAGCTTTCTTT
few | TRBJ2-5 | TRBD1 | TRBV7-2 | CASSPGTGTETQYF | TGTGCCAGCAGCCCCGGGACAGGGACAGAGACCCAGTACTTC
once | TRBJ1-2 | NA | TRBV28 | CASNREGYGYTF | TGTGCCAGCAATCGTGAAGGCTATGGCTACACCTTC
NA | TRBJ2-4 | NA | TRBV6-5 | CASSYSAGGNIQYF | TGTGCCAGCAGTTACTCTGCAGGGGGGAACATTCAGTACTTC
NA | TRBJ1-1 | TRBD1 | TRBV29-1 | CSVDRGINTEAFF | TGCAGCGTCGACAGGGGGATAAACACTGAAGCTTTCTTT
few | TRBJ1-5 | NA | TRBV14 | CASSQDSAAPAQPQHF | TGTGCCAGCAGCCAAGATTCGGCGGCCCCGGCACAGCCCCAGCATTTT
few | TRBJ1-5 | TRBD1 | TRBV30 | CACSGGIGNQPQHF | TGTGCCTGTTCAGGGGGCATTGGCAATCAGCCCCAGCATTTT
NA | TRBJ2-6 | NA | TRBV30 | CAWSRAPYSSGANVLTF | TGTGCCTGGAGCCGAGCTCCCTACAGCTCTGGGGCCAACGTCCTGACTTTC
NA | TRBJ2-3 | TRBD2 | TRBV15 | CATSRDLTSGSTDTQYF | TGTGCCACCAGCAGAGATTTGACTAGCGGGAGCACAGATACGCAGTATTTT
NA | TRBJ1-4 | NA | TRBV20-1 | CSARDYEKLFF | TGCAGTGCTAGAGATTATGAAAAACTGTTTTTT
few | TRBJ2-1 | TRBD2 | TRBV10-3 | CAAESGGSYNEQFF | TGTGCCGCAGAATCGGGGGGTTCCTACAATGAGCAGTTCTTC
NA | TRBJ2-4 | TRBD1 | TRBV9 | CASSPTRGTGGRGAKNIQYF | TGTGCCAGCAGCCCAACCCGCGGGACAGGGGGGCGCGGAGCCAAAAACATTCAGTACTTC
NA | TRBJ1-1 | NA | TRBV7-2 | CASRLQVNTEAFF | TGTGCCAGCAGGTTACAGGTGAACACTGAAGCTTTCTTT
NA | TRBJ1-2 | NA | TRBV9 | CASSEGHTANYGYTF | TGTGCCAGCAGCGAAGGACACACTGCTAACTATGGCTACACCTTC
few | TRBJ2-5 | NA | TRBV5-1 | CASSLEAETQYF | TGCGCCAGCAGCTTGGAGGCAGAGACCCAGTACTTC
few | TRBJ1-5 | TRBD1 | TRBV28 | CASRAGTGHSNQPQHF | TGTGCCAGCAGGGCCGGGACAGGGCATAGCAATCAGCCCCAGCATTTT
NA | TRBJ2-3 | TRBD2 | TRBV28 | CASSPGARAAGATDTQYF | TGTGCCAGCAGCCCAGGGGCGCGGGCAGCGGGGGCCACAGATACGCAGTATTTT
NA | TRBJ1-1 | NA | TRBV25-1 | CASITTLRDTRRAFF | TGTGCCAGCATAACAACCCTCCGGGACACCCGTAGAGCTTTCTTT
few | TRBJ2-5 | NA | TRBV12-5 | CASGAQLSGAQYF | TGTGCTAGTGGTGCACAGCTCTCCGGGGCCCAGTACTTC
few | TRBJ2-7 | TRBD2 | TRBV6-6 | CASSTPLAGTLYEQYF | TGTGCCAGCAGTACGCCACTAGCGGGGACACTCTACGAGCAGTACTTC
few | TRBJ1-5 | NA | TRBV4-1 | CASSQLMGGSNQPQHF | TGCGCCAGCAGCCAATTAATGGGGGGAAGCAATCAGCCCCAGCATTTT
few | TRBJ2-3 | TRBD2 | TRBV29-1 | CSAGLAGNTDTQYF | TGCAGCGCCGGTCTAGCGGGGAACACAGATACGCAGTATTTT
once | TRBJ2-1 | TRBD1 | TRBV7-2 | CASIYSRQGAFEQFF | TGTGCCAGCATTTACAGTCGACAGGGGGCATTTGAGCAGTTCTTC
few | TRBJ2-3 | NA | TRBV7-2 | CASSQADTQYF | TGTGCCAGCAGCCAAGCAGATACGCAGTATTTT
once | TRBJ2-4 | NA | TRBV4-1 | CASSQSRGAKNIQYF | TGCGCCAGCAGCCAATCGCGGGGAGCCAAAAACATTCAGTACTTC
few | TRBJ1-1 | NA | TRBV27 | CASSLLAAGNTEAFF | TGTGCCAGCAGTCTACTAGCGGCGGGGAACACTGAAGCTTTCTTT
NA | TRBJ1-5 | NA | TRBV30 | CAWSAHLGSQPQHF | TGTGCCTGGAGTGCCCACTTGGGGAGTCAGCCCCAGCATTTT